A selection of T cell receptor beta chains follows, all from one sample in a study of blood T cell repertoires in COVID-19. Sequencing used immunoSEQ multiplex PCR; TCRdb keeps in-frame clones, though not all of them. This table has 50,000 to 75,000 clones, more than 75% appearing once. The material sequenced was peripheral blood. These TCRs come from a man aged 80 or over in a cohort sampled during active COVID-19. Both conserved end residues are part of each CDR3. Each record gives: J gene, clone size, D gene, V gene, CDR3 protein, CDR3 DNA. D genes are given only for firm matches. Rows give clone size only sometimes, using once, few, many, or a class for an expanded clone.

J: TRBJ1-6
size: -
D: TRBD1
V: TRBV6-2/TRBV6-3
CDR3: CASSQGQGTNSPLHF
DNA: TGTGCCAGCAGCCAAGGACAGGGGACAAATTCACCCCTCCACTTT

J: TRBJ1-5
size: -
D: TRBD1
V: TRBV6-1
CDR3: CASSEGQGWQPQHF
DNA: TGTGCCAGCAGTGAAGGACAGGGGTGGCAGCCCCAGCATTTT

J: TRBJ1-1
size: -
D: -
V: TRBV7-3
CDR3: CASSSQGYTEAFF
DNA: TGTGCCAGCAGCTCGCAGGGGTACACTGAAGCTTTCTTT

J: TRBJ2-5
size: -
D: TRBD2
V: TRBV5-1
CDR3: CASSRLAGQETQYF
DNA: TGCGCCAGCAGTAGACTAGCGGGTCAAGAGACCCAGTACTTC

J: TRBJ2-5
size: -
D: TRBD2
V: TRBV7-8
CDR3: CASSRRTSGGARTQYF
DNA: TGTGCCAGCAGCCGAAGGACTAGCGGGGGGGCCAGGACCCAGTACTTC

J: TRBJ1-3
size: -
D: TRBD1
V: TRBV30
CDR3: CAWSTGQGSGNTIYF
DNA: TGTGCCTGGAGTACCGGACAGGGATCTGGAAACACCATATATTTT

J: TRBJ2-5
size: -
D: -
V: TRBV30
CDR3: CAWSDNQETQYF
DNA: TGTGCCTGGAGTGATAACCAAGAGACCCAGTACTTC

J: TRBJ1-1
size: -
D: -
V: TRBV19
CDR3: CASSPGSNTEAFF
DNA: TGTGCCTCCAGCCCAGGGTCGAACACTGAAGCTTTCTTT

J: TRBJ1-2
size: -
D: -
V: TRBV25-1
CDR3: CASSDPAGQSYGYTF
DNA: TGTGCCAGCAGTGACCCAGCCGGACAGTCCTATGGCTACACCTTC

J: TRBJ2-1
size: -
D: TRBD2
V: TRBV7-2
CDR3: CASSPRYSGGAVEQFF
DNA: TGTGCCAGCAGCCCCCGTTATAGCGGGGGGGCGGTTGAGCAGTTCTTC

J: TRBJ2-7
size: -
D: -
V: TRBV4-1
CDR3: CASSQGGGYPYEQYF
DNA: TGCGCCAGCAGCCAAGGAGGAGGGTACCCTTACGAGCAGTACTTC

J: TRBJ1-4
size: -
D: TRBD1
V: TRBV5-1
CDR3: CASSPGTGGNEKLFF
DNA: TGCGCCAGCAGCCCCGGGACAGGGGGTAATGAAAAACTGTTTTTT

J: TRBJ2-2
size: -
D: TRBD2
V: TRBV5-4
CDR3: CATGGLAGNTGELFF
DNA: TGTGCCACGGGTGGACTAGCGGGGAACACCGGGGAGCTGTTTTTT

J: TRBJ2-4
size: -
D: -
V: TRBV3-1/TRBV3-2
CDR3: CASSQDWQLAKNIQYF
DNA: TGTGCCAGCAGCCAAGATTGGCAGTTAGCCAAAAACATTCAGTACTTC

J: TRBJ1-6
size: -
D: -
V: TRBV30
CDR3: CAWSLGASSPLHF
DNA: TGTGCCTGGAGCCTAGGCGCAAGTTCACCCCTCCACTTT

J: TRBJ1-6
size: -
D: -
V: TRBV6-2/TRBV6-3
CDR3: CASSYAGMNSPLHF
DNA: TGTGCCAGCAGTTACGCGGGGATGAATTCACCCCTCCACTTT

J: TRBJ2-5
size: few
D: -
V: TRBV11-1
CDR3: CASSLNIKGAGETQYF
DNA: TGTGCCAGCAGCTTAAATATTAAGGGGGCGGGGGAGACCCAGTACTTC

J: TRBJ2-1
size: -
D: -
V: TRBV12-5
CDR3: CASGATGDQTNEQFF
DNA: TGTGCTAGTGGTGCGACTGGCGACCAGACCAATGAGCAGTTCTTC

J: TRBJ1-5
size: -
D: TRBD1
V: TRBV5-1
CDR3: CASSLTDREDQPQHF
DNA: TGCGCCAGCAGCTTGACGGACAGGGAAGATCAGCCCCAGCATTTT

J: TRBJ1-2
size: once
D: TRBD1
V: TRBV27
CDR3: CASSPTGLIYGYTF
DNA: TGTGCCAGCAGCCCGACAGGGCTAATCTATGGCTACACCTTC

J: TRBJ2-5
size: once
D: TRBD2
V: TRBV9
CDR3: CASSTRPSGGKETQYF
DNA: TGTGCCAGCAGCACCCGGCCTAGCGGGGGGAAGGAGACCCAGTACTTC

J: TRBJ1-1
size: -
D: TRBD1
V: TRBV12-5
CDR3: CASGLPAKTGPNTEAFF
DNA: TGTGCTAGTGGTTTGCCCGCAAAGACAGGGCCTAACACTGAAGCTTTCTTT

J: TRBJ2-1
size: -
D: TRBD1
V: TRBV11-3
CDR3: CASSLSQGAGNEQFF
DNA: TGTGCCAGCAGCCTAAGTCAGGGGGCCGGCAATGAGCAGTTCTTC

J: TRBJ1-2
size: -
D: TRBD1
V: TRBV5-6
CDR3: CASSHTGVHGYTF
DNA: TGTGCCAGCAGCCATACAGGGGTTCATGGCTACACCTTC

J: TRBJ2-7
size: -
D: TRBD1
V: TRBV9
CDR3: CASSVGGGDRAGDEQYF
DNA: TGTGCCAGCAGCGTAGGCGGAGGGGACAGGGCTGGGGACGAGCAGTACTTC

J: TRBJ1-1
size: -
D: TRBD1
V: TRBV7-6
CDR3: CASSLTGTGNTEAFF
DNA: TGTGCCAGCAGCCTCACCGGGACAGGGAACACTGAAGCTTTCTTT

J: TRBJ2-6
size: -
D: TRBD1
V: TRBV6-6
CDR3: CASSLRDRSSSGANVLTF
DNA: TGTGCCAGCAGTCTCCGGGACAGGTCTAGCTCTGGGGCCAACGTCCTGACTTTC